This T cell receptor beta chain was sequenced in a study of beta chain features in type 1 diabetes. Study overall: Patients and healthy donors were similar in age, gender and cell yields.

Of note for this clone: The antigen remains unidentified.

Study-wide results and limits: Comparison showed that naive, central memory and Treg TCRB repertoires appeared more similar among patients than among healthy donors. TCRB CDR3 length was moderately but significantly reduced in all four CD4+ subsets of Type 1 diabetes patients.

Expressed TCRB transcripts got sequenced, as all isolated RNA was reverse transcribed. The average output of naive, central memory and regulatory T cell samples was a few million reads. Generated by immunoSEQ multiplex PCR, the TCRdb table keeps only in-frame clones and is missing some. The data contain 240,000 or so clones, over 20% of them singletons. CDR1 and CDR2 (germline): LNHDA, SQIVND (reference sequence). The length of the CDR3 is 14 residues. With 3 bases clipped from V and 6 bases from J, the junction kept 6 bases outside the gene matches. Sequencing input: naive CD4+ T cells from blood. This chain joins TRBV19 and TRBJ2-3, with 7 bases aligning to TRBD2. The source is a woman aged 40 to 50 with type 1 diabetes. This CDR3 reads CASSIGGSMDTQYF. CDR3 in DNA: TGTGCCAGTAGTATTGGCGGGAGTATGGATACGCAGTATTTT.